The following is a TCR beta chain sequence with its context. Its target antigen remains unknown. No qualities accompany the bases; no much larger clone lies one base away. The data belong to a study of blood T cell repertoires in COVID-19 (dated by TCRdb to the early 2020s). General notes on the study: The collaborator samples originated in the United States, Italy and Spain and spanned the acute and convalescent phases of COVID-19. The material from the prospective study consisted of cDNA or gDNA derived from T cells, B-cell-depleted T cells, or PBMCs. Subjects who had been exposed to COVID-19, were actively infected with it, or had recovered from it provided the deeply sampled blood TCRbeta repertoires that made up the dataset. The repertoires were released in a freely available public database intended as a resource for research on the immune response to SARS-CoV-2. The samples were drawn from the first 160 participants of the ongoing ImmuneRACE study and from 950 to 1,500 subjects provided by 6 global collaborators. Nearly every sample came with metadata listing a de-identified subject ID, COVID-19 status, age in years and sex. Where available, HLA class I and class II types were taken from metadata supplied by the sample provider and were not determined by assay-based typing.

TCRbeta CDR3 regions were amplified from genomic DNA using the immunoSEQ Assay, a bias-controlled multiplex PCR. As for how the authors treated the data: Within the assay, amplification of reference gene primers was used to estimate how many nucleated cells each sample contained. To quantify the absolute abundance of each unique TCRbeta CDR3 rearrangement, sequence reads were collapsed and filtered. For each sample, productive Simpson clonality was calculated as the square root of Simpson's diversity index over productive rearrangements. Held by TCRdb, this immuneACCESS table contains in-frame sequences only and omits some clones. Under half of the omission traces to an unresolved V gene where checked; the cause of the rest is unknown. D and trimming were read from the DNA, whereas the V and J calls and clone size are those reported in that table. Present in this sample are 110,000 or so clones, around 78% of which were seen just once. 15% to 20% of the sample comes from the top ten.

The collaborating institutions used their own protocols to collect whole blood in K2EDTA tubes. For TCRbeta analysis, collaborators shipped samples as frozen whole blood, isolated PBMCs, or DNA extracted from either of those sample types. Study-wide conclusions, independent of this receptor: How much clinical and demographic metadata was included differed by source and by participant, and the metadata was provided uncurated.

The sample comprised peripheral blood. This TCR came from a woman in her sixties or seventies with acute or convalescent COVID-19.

The nucleotide sequence is given as TGTGCCAGCAGCTTGGTGGGACACTCCTACGAGCAGTACTTC. Translated, it gives CASSLVGHSYEQYF. The V gene is TRBV5-4 and the J gene is TRBJ2-7; D gene: possibly TRBD1, on 6 matching bases. For CDR1 and CDR2, the germline V gene (reference sequence) lists SGHNT and YYREEE. Trimming at the junction amounts to 0 bases on V and 0 bases on J, and the germline ends lie 7 bases apart. From the cysteine up to the phenylalanine, the CDR3 has a length of 14 residues. The sequence is cut down to CDR3 DNA, 42 bases in frame from base 1.